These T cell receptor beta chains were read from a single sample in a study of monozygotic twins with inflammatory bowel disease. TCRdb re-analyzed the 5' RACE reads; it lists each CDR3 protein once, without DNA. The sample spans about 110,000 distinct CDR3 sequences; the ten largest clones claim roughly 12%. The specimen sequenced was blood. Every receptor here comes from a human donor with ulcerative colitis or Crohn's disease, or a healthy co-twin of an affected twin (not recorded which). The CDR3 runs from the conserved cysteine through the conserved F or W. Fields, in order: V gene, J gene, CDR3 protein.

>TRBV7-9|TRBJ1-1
CGTGLGTEAFF
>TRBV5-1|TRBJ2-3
CASSLRGGTYTDTQYF
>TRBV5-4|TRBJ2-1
CASSLDKNEQFF
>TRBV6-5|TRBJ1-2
CASRRGLDGYTF
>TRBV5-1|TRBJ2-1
CASSAGSGNEQFF
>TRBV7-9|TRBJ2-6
CASTRSSGANVLTF
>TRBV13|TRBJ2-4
CASSSAGGENIQYF
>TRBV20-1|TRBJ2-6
CSASMGSRGSGANVLTF
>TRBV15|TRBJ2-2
CATSRDWTSTGELFF
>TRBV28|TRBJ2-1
CASSLFGEGTGGKQFF
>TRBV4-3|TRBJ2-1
CASSPQGSSYNEQFF
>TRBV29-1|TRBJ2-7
CSVDVAGARDEQYF
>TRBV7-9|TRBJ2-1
CASSHSYNEQFF
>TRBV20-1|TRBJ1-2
CSARETALLDSYTF
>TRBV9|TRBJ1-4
CASSTTGTAYEKLFF
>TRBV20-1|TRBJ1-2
CSARVGEGYGYTF
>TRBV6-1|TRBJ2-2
CASTLRGSPNAGELFF
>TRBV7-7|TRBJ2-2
CASSRVDTGELFF
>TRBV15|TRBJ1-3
CATSRDIWDSSGNTIYF
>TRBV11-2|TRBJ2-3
CASREPGRFRGRPQYF
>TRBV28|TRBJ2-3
CASSLLADTDTQYF
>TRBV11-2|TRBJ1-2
CASSPGRSTGYTF
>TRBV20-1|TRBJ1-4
CSAGTGLVNEKLFF
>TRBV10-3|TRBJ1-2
CAISDQDNYGYTF
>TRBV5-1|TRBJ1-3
CASSSTGEGNTIYF
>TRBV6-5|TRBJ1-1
CASSYSGEMNTEAFF
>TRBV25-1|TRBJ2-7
CASSGRTNSYEQYF
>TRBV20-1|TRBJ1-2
CVKRGGRSGYTF
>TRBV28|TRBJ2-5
CASSSTGTGRETQYF
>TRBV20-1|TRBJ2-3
CSAPPLAGEGDTQYF
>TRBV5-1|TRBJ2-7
CASSLDGDRVYEQYF
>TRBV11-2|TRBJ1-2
CASSLGRGVETGNYGYTF
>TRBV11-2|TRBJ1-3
CASSRSVRSGNTIYF
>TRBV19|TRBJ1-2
CASSRRDRNYGYTF
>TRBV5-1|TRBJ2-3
CASSGGDPTDTQYF
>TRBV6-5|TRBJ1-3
CASSLGTGDGNTIYF
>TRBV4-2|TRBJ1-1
CASSQEDGYTEAFF
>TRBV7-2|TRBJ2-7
CASSPPGGQGWVQYF
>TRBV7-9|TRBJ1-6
CASSLGDSPLHF
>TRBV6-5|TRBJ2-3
CASSYSNGLAGDPDTQYF
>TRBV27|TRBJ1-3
CASSSGTGGTRGGGNTIYF
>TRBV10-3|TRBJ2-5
CAITSDRGETQYF
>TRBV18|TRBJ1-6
CASSPRGETSPLHF